These 11 T cell receptor beta chains were sequenced from one sample in a study of T cell changes during pregnancy in multiple sclerosis. Sequencing was performed with immunoSEQ multiplex PCR; in TCRdb, only in-frame clones are kept and a portion is missing. The repertoire holds about 81,000 clones, with around 93% as singletons. Sequenced material: peripheral blood, taken in the third trimester of pregnancy. Receptors originate from a female donor with multiple sclerosis, enrolled in a pregnancy study.

The chain couples TRBV9 to TRBJ1-1; D gene uncertain. This CDR3 comprises 13 residues. V was pared by 3 bases and J by 1 base, with 7 bases between. The V gene's germline CDR1 is SGDLS and CDR2 YYNGEE. The CDR3 sequence is CASSGGWNTEAFF. CDR3 bases: TGTGCCAGCAGCGGCGGGTGGAACACTGAAGCTTTCTTT.

The V call is TRBV27, the J call TRBJ1-3; 8 positions match TRBD1. CDR3 length: 15 amino acids. The V segment lost 6 bases and the J segment 0 bases; nucleotides outside the gene matches: 4. Germline values: CDR1 MNHEY, CDR2 SMNVEV (reference sequence). This CDR3 is CASRGTGFSGNTIYF. Written as DNA, the CDR3 is TGTGCCAGCAGGGGGACAGGTTTCTCTGGAAACACCATATATTTT.

The chain is built from TRBV15 and TRBJ1-2; D gene ambiguous. Trimming took off 5 bases at V and 3 bases at J, with 7 bases between the two ends. Germline V lookup: CDR1 LNHNV, CDR2 YYDKDF (reference sequence). The CDR3 has 12 amino acids. The CDR3 is CATSEGDYGYTF. As DNA, the CDR3 is TGTGCCACCAGCGAAGGAGACTATGGCTACACCTTC.

The chain employs TRBV15 and TRBJ2-5; 11 nucleotides align to TRBD2. CDR1 and CDR2 from the germline V gene are LNHNV and YYDKDF (reference sequence). The CDR3 runs to 18 residues. After removal of 1 base from V and 1 base from J, the junction contained 8 bases not matched to a gene. CDR3 nucleotide sequence: TGTGCCACCAGCAGAGGGGCTAGCGGGGGGCTTGCCCAAGAGACCCAGTACTTC. Translating gives CATSRGASGGLAQETQYF.

This chain joins TRBV7-8 and TRBJ2-4, with 12 nucleotides matching TRBD2. Germline-derived CDR1 and CDR2 are SGHVS and FQNEAQ. V lost 2 bases, J lost 0 bases, and 5 bases stayed unmatched. The CDR3 runs 18 residues. The CDR3 nucleotides read TGTGCCAGCAGCTTACGGGCTAGCGGGGGGGTAGCCAAAAACATTCAGTACTTC. Protein: CASSLRASGGVAKNIQYF.

V usage is TRBV6-6 and J usage is TRBJ2-1, with 8 nucleotides matching TRBD1. CDR3 length equals 15 residues. Unmatched junction bases numbered 10, after V lost 8 bases and J lost 4 bases. Germline CDR1 and CDR2: MNHNY and SVGAGI (reference sequence). The CDR3 reads CASDTGGLPYNEQFF. The CDR3 bases are TGTGCCAGCGATACAGGGGGACTCCCTTACAATGAGCAGTTCTTC.

V and J are TRBV9 and TRBJ1-4; 7 bases match TRBD1. This CDR3 is built from 13 residues. V trimming: 4 bases; J trimming: 8 bases; junction bases outside the gene matches: 5. Germline V gene sequence: CDR1 SGDLS, CDR2 YYNGEE. The CDR3 reads CASSFRGEEKLFF. The CDR3 DNA reads as TGTGCCAGCAGCTTCAGGGGGGAGGAAAAACTGTTTTTT. Based on the CDR3 plus reference TRBV9 and TRBJ1-4, the full variable domain is DSGVTQTPKHLITATGQRVTLRCSPRSGDLSVYWYQQSLDQGLQFLIQYYNGEERAKGNILERFSAQQFPDLHSELNLSSLELGDSALYFCASSFRGEEKLFFGSGTQLSVL.

V and J are TRBV18 and TRBJ2-3; D uncertain. CDR1 is KGHSH, CDR2 LQKENI, per germline. Deletions cut 3 bases from V and 0 bases from J, with 4 bases between. The CDR3 covers 13 residues. Written as DNA, the CDR3 is TGTGCCAGCTCACCTCCTAGCACAGATACGCAGTATTTT. The encoded protein is CASSPPSTDTQYF. The full variable domain, completed using reference TRBV18 and TRBJ2-3, is NAGVMQNPRHLVRRRGQEARLRCSPMKGHSHVYWYRQLPEEGLKFMVYLQKENIIDESGMPKERFSAEFPKEGPSILRIQQVVRGDSAAYFCASSPPSTDTQYFGPGTRLTVL.

The chain employs TRBV9 and TRBJ1-5, with 9 bases matching TRBD1. Germline CDR1 and CDR2: SGDLS and YYNGEE. This CDR3 comprises 15 residues. Germline trimming cut 4 bases from V and 5 bases from J; bases unmatched to any gene: 7. This CDR3 reads CASSRGQGRDQPQHF. The CDR3 DNA follows: TGTGCCAGCAGCCGGGGACAGGGCCGCGATCAGCCCCAGCATTTT.

CDR3 loop: CATAGWSSGGRNTQYF. In nucleotides, the CDR3 is TGTGCCACCGCGGGCTGGTCTAGCGGGGGGAGAAATACGCAGTATTTT. This chain uses TRBV15 with TRBJ2-3; TRBD2 matches 11 bases. The CDR3 loop spans 16 amino acids. The junction had 14 bases not matched to a gene; V was cut back by 8 bases and J by 7 bases. In germline, CDR1 is LNHNV, CDR2 YYDKDF (reference sequence).

The chain joins TRBV7-9 to TRBJ1-5, with a possible D match to TRBD1 (5 bases). The CDR3 has 16 residues. Germline CDR1 is SEHNR and CDR2 is FQNEAQ (reference sequence). Trimming pared 0 bases from V and 4 bases from J, leaving 13 bases between. CDR3 amino acids: CASSLALGGGNQPQHF. The CDR3, as DNA: TGTGCCAGCAGCTTAGCTTTGGGGGGTGGGAATCAGCCCCAGCATTTT.